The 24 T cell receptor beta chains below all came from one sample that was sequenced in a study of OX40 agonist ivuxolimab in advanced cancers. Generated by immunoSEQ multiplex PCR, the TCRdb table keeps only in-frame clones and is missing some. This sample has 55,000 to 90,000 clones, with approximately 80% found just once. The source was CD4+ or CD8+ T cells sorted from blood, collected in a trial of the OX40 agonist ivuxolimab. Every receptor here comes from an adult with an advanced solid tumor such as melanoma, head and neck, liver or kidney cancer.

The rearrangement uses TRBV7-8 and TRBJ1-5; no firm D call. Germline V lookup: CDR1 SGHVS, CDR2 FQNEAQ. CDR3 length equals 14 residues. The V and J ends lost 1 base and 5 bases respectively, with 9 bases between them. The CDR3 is CASSLGGRDQPQHF. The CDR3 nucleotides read TGTGCCAGCAGCTTAGGAGGGCGGGATCAGCCCCAGCATTTT.

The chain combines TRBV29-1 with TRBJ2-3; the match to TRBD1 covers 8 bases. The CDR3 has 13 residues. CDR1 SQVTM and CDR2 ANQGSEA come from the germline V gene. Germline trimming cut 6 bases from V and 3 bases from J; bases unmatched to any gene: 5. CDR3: CSVIRQGTDTQYF. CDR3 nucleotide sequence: TGCAGCGTAATCCGACAGGGGACAGATACGCAGTATTTT.

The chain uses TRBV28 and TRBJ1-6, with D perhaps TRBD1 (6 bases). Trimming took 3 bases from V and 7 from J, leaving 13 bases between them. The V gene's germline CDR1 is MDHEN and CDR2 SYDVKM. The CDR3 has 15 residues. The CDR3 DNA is TGTGCCAGCAGTTTGTTACAGGGAAGGAATTCACCCCTCCACTTT. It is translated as CASSLLQGRNSPLHF.

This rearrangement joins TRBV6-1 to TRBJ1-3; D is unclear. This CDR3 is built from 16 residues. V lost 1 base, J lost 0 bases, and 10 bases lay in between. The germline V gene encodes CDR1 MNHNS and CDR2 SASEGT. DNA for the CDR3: TGTGCCAGCAGTGAAGGGAAAACCAGCTCTGGAAACACCATATATTTT. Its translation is CASSEGKTSSGNTIYF.

CDR3 coding DNA: TGTGCCAGCAGTACCCTTATGGGCCCGATAGGGGGACGGGAGACCCAGTACTTC. Amino acids: CASSTLMGPIGGRETQYF. V and J are TRBV27 and TRBJ2-5, with D possibly matching TRBD1 (6 bases). The V and J ends lost 5 bases and 5 bases respectively, with 27 bases between them. This CDR3 has 18 amino acids. Germline V gives CDR1 MNHEY, CDR2 SMNVEV (reference sequence).

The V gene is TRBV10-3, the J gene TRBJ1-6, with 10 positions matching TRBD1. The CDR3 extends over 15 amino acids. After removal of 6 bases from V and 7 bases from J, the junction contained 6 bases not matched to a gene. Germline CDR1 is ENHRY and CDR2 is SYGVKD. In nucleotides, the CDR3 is TGTGCCATCAGGGGGACAGGGGATGGCAATTCACCCCTCCACTTT. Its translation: CAIRGTGDGNSPLHF.

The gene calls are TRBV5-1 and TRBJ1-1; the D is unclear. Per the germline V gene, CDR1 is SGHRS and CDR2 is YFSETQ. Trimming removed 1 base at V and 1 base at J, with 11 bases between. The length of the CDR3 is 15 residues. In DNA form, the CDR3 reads TGCGCCAGCAGCTTGCTGGCCTGGAGGAACACTGAAGCTTTCTTT. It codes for CASSLLAWRNTEAFF.

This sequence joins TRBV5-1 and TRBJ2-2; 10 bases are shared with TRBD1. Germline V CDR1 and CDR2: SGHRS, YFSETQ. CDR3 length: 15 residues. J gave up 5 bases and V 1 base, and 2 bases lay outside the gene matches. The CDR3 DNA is TGCGCCAGCAGCTTGAGACAGGGGGCGACCGGGGAGCTGTTTTTT. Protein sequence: CASSLRQGATGELFF.

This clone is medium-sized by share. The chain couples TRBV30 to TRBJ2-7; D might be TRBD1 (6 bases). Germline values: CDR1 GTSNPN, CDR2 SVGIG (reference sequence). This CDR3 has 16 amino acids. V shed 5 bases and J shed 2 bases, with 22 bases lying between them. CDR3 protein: CAWGGWGPQRTYEQYF. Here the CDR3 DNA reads TGTGCCTGGGGTGGGTGGGGGCCCCAAAGGACCTACGAGCAGTACTTC.

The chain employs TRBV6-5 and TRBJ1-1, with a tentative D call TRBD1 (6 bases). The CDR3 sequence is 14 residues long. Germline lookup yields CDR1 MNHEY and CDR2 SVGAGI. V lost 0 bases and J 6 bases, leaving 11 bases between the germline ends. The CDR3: CASSYSRGRAEAFF. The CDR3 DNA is TGTGCCAGCAGTTACTCTCGGGGGCGGGCTGAAGCTTTCTTT.

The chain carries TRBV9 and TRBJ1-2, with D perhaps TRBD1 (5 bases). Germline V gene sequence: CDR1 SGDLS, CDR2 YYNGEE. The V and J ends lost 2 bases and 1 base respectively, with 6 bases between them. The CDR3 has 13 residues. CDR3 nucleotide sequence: TGTGCCAGCAGCGTTGACAGTAACTATGGCTACACCTTC. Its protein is CASSVDSNYGYTF.

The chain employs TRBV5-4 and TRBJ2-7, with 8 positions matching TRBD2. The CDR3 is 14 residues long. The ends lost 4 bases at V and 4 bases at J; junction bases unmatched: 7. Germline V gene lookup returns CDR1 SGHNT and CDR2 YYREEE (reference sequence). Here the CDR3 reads CASSPGGTKYEQYF. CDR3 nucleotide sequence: TGTGCCAGCAGCCCGGGAGGGACTAAGTACGAGCAGTACTTC.

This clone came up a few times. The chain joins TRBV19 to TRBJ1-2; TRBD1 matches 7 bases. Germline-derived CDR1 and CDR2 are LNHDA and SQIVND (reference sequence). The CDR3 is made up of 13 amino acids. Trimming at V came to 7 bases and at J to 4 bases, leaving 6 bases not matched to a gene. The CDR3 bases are TGTGCCAGTAACAGACAGGGAAGCTATGGCTACACCTTC. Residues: CASNRQGSYGYTF.

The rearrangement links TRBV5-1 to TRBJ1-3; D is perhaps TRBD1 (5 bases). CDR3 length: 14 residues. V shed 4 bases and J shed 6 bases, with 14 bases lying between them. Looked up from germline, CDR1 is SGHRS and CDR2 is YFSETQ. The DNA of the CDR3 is TGCGCCAGCAGCCGGGACTTAGGGCAAAACACCATATATTTT. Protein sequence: CASSRDLGQNTIYF.

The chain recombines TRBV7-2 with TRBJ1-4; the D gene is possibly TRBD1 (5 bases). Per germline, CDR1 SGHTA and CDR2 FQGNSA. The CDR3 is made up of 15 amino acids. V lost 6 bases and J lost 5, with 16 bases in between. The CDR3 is CASRPTGTYNEKLFF. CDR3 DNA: TGTGCCAGCAGGCCCACCGGGACCTACAATGAAAAACTGTTTTTT.

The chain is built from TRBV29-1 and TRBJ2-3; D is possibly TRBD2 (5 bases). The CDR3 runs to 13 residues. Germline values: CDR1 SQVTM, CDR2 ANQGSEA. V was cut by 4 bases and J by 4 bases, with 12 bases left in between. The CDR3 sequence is CSVVRGLSDTQYF. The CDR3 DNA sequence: TGCAGCGTTGTGCGAGGGTTATCAGATACGCAGTATTTT.

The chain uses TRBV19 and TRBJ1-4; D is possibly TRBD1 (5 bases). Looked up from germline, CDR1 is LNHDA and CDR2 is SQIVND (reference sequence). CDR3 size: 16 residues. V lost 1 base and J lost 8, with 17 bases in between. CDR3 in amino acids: CASSIVNSGWGEKLFF. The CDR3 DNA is TGTGCCAGTAGTATAGTCAACTCAGGCTGGGGCGAAAAACTGTTTTTT.

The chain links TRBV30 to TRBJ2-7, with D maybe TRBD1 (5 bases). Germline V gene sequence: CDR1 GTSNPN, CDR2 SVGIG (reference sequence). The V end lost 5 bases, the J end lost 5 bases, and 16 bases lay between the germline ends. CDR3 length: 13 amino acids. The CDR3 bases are TGTGCCTGGCGTAATTCTCCAGGGAACGAGCAGTACTTC. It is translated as CAWRNSPGNEQYF.

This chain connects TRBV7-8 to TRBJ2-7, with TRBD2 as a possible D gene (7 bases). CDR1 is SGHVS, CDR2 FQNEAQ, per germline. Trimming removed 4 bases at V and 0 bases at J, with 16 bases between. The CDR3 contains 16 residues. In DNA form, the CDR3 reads TGTGCCAGCAGCTATGCCGACCGGGGGGCCTCCTACGAGCAGTACTTC. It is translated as CASSYADRGASYEQYF.

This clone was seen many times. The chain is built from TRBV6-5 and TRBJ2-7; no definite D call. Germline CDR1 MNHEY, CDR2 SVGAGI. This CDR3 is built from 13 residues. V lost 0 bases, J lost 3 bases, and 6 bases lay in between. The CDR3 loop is CASSYSFGYEQYF. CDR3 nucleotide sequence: TGTGCCAGCAGTTACTCGTTCGGCTACGAGCAGTACTTC.

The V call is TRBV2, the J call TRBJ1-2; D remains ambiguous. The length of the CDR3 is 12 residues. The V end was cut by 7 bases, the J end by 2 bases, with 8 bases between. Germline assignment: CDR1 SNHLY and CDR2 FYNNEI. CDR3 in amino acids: CASKPSNYGYTF. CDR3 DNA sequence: TGTGCCAGCAAGCCGTCGAACTATGGCTACACCTTC.

This chain's CDR3 is CASSVEGQGNGELFF. The CDR3 DNA reads TGTGCCAGCAGCGTAGAGGGACAGGGTAACGGGGAGCTGTTTTTT. V and J are TRBV9 and TRBJ2-2, with TRBD1 identical over 9 bases. Germline V gives CDR1 SGDLS, CDR2 YYNGEE. The J segment lost 7 bases and the V segment lost 0 bases, leaving 4 bases of the junction unmatched. The CDR3 has 15 amino acids.

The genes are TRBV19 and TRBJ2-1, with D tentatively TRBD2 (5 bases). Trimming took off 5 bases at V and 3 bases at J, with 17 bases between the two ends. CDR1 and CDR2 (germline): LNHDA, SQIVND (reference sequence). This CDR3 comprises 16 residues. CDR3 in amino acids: CASSLRASLIYNEQFF. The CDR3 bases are TGTGCCAGTAGTCTGAGGGCTAGCCTGATCTACAATGAGCAGTTCTTC.

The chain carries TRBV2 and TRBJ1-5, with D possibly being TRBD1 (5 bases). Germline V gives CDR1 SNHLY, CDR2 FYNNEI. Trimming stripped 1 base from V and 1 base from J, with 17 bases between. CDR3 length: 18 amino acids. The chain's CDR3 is CASSEVVKGRASNQPQHF. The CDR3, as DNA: TGTGCCAGCAGTGAAGTGGTCAAGGGGAGGGCAAGCAATCAGCCCCAGCATTTT.